The next 32 T cell receptor beta chains were all read from a single sample in a study of T cells in Graves' hyperthyroidism and ophthalmopathy. Researchers amplified the TCR beta CDR3 regions from RNA transcripts. The HTBI primer set was used in a first-round RT-PCR of the TCR CDR3. TCRdb processed the multiplex PCR reads anew with MiXCR; each CDR3 protein has one entry. The data contain some 350,000 distinct CDR3 sequences, roughly 15% of them singletons. Sequenced sample: blood. The receptors derive from a woman in her sixties or seventies with Graves' ophthalmopathy.

This clonotype was picked up a small number of times. The V and J genes are TRBV12-3 or TRBV12-4 and TRBJ1-5; 9 nucleotides align to TRBD1. There are 14 residues in the CDR3. With V trimmed by 5 bases and J by 10 bases, 9 bases remained unmatched. CDR3 amino acids: CASSPRTGDDPQHF. The CDR3 nucleotides read TGTGCCAGCAGTCCCAGGACAGGGGACGATCCCCAGCATTTT.

This chain links TRBV28 with TRBJ2-3; weak D call: TRBD2 (7 bases). Looked up from germline, CDR1 is MDHEN and CDR2 is SYDVKM. V lost 7 bases, J lost 4 bases, and 15 bases lay in between. The CDR3 length is 14 residues. The chain's CDR3 is CASTEGGTADTQYF. The CDR3 DNA follows: TGTGCCAGCACCGAGGGGGGGACCGCAGATACGCAGTATTTT.

This clonotype was found a few times. The chain uses TRBV27 and TRBJ1-1, with 10 bases lining up with TRBD1. V shed 3 bases and J 8 bases; nucleotides not matched to a gene: 9. Germline CDR1 MNHEY, CDR2 SMNVEV (reference sequence). This CDR3 region has 15 residues. CDR3 coding DNA: TGTGCCAGCAGTTTCAGGACAGGGGGGGGATCCGAAGCTTTCTTT. It is translated as CASSFRTGGGSEAFF.

This clonotype was seen many times. The rearrangement joins TRBV2 to TRBJ2-7; no clear D. In germline, CDR1 is SNHLY, CDR2 FYNNEI. The CDR3 spans 13 residues. The V end lost 2 bases, the J end lost 1 base, and 6 bases lay between the germline ends. The CDR3 DNA reads TGTGCCAGCAGTGAACAGGAATCCTACGAGCAGTACTTC. Translated, it gives CASSEQESYEQYF.

The CDR3 protein is CASSLEGAYSPLHF. As DNA, the CDR3 is TGTGCCAGCAGCTTAGAAGGGGCGTATTCACCCCTCCACTTT. This chain uses TRBV7-9 with TRBJ1-6; D might be TRBD1 (5 bases). Looked up from germline, CDR1 is SEHNR and CDR2 is FQNEAQ (reference sequence). CDR3 size: 14 residues. V was clipped by 1 base and J by 8 bases, with 9 bases between them.

This sequence joins TRBV7-9 and TRBJ1-4; D remains ambiguous. V lost 1 base and J lost 4, with 4 bases in between. This CDR3 contains 13 residues. The germline gives CDR1 SEHNR, CDR2 FQNEAQ (reference sequence). The chain's CDR3 is CASSLGFNEKLFF. The DNA for the CDR3 is TGTGCCAGCAGCTTAGGCTTTAATGAAAAACTGTTTTTT.

The CDR3 nucleotides read TGTGCCAGCCAGCTAGCTCTCGGGAGGGCAAAAAGTTACGAGCAGTACTTC. This encodes CASQLALGRAKSYEQYF. The chain combines TRBV2 with TRBJ2-7; 8 nucleotides agree with TRBD2. CDR1 and CDR2 (germline): SNHLY, FYNNEI. J was trimmed by 4 bases and V by 8 bases; bases with no gene match: 19. CDR3 length: 17 residues.

This clonotype occurred many times. This chain connects TRBV11-1 to TRBJ2-7; D may match TRBD1 or TRBD2 (6 bases each). V lost 6 bases to trimming and J lost 4 bases, with 19 bases between them. CDR3 size: 15 residues. CDR1 SGHAT and CDR2 FQDESV come from the germline V gene (reference sequence). Here the CDR3 reads CASRDSAGGGYEQYF. CDR3 coding DNA: TGTGCCAGCAGAGATTCTGCCGGAGGGGGGTACGAGCAGTACTTC. Using reference TRBV11-1 and TRBJ2-7 for the parts outside the CDR3, the full variable domain is EAEVAQSPRYKITEKSQAVAFWCDPISGHATLYWYRQILGQGPELLVQFQDESVVDDSQLPKDRFSAERLKGVDSTLKIQPAELGDSAMYLCASRDSAGGGYEQYFGPGTRLTVT.

The chain uses TRBV7-3 and TRBJ1-5; no firm D call. Germline lookup yields CDR1 SGHTA and CDR2 FQGTGA. V was cut by 5 bases and J by 0 bases, with 14 bases left in between. This CDR3 has 16 residues. CDR3 region: CASSPKPIFSNQPQHF. The CDR3 DNA reads TGTGCCAGCAGCCCCAAACCCATATTTAGCAATCAGCCCCAGCATTTT.

This clonotype was picked up a small number of times. The CDR3 nucleotides are TGTGCCAGTAGTATTCCCCGACAAGAAGCTTTCTTT. The encoded protein is CASSIPRQEAFF. The chain joins TRBV19 to TRBJ1-1; no definite D call. The germline V and J ends were trimmed by 3 bases and 8 bases, with 10 bases remaining between them. CDR3 length equals 12 residues. CDR1 and CDR2 from the germline V gene are LNHDA and SQIVND (reference sequence).

This clonotype was counted ten times or more. The rearrangement uses TRBV28 and TRBJ2-7; the D gene is possibly TRBD2 (6 bases). V lost 4 bases to trimming and J lost 6 bases, with 22 bases between them. Germline CDR1 is MDHEN and CDR2 is SYDVKM. This CDR3 spans 16 amino acids. CDR3 sequence: CASSSYSGLPNGEQYF. CDR3 DNA sequence: TGTGCCAGCAGTTCCTACTCGGGACTGCCGAACGGCGAGCAGTACTTC.

This clonotype showed up many times. The chain links TRBV20-1 to TRBJ2-1; 8 bases line up with TRBD1. Per germline, CDR1 DFQATT and CDR2 SNEGSKA (reference sequence). This CDR3 has 13 residues. The V gene end was trimmed by 6 bases and the J gene end by 4 bases; junction bases not matched to a gene: 5. The CDR3 DNA sequence: TGCAGTGCCAGGGGGCCGCTATACAATGAGCAGTTCTTC. Translated, it gives CSARGPLYNEQFF.

This clonotype has ten or more counts. This chain uses TRBV28 with TRBJ1-3; 7 bases map to TRBD1. CDR3 length: 15 residues. V trimming: 5 bases; J trimming: 4 bases; junction bases outside the gene matches: 8. CDR1 and CDR2 from the germline V gene are MDHEN and SYDVKM. CDR3 bases: TGTGCCAGCAGTCTGACAGGGTTGCGGGGAAACACCATATATTTT. As protein: CASSLTGLRGNTIYF.

In regard to this clonotype: Relative to the germline gene, one junction end is altered; a read error may explain this. This chain joins TRBV15 and TRBJ1-5; tentatively, D is TRBD1 (5 bases). Germline V gives CDR1 LNHNV, CDR2 YYDKDF (reference sequence). The CDR3 is made up of 13 amino acids. The DNA for the CDR3 is TGTGCCACCCGCAGGGACGGGAATCAGCCCCAGCATTTT. Translating gives CATRRDGNQPQHF.

Many counts were recorded for this clonotype. The chain joins TRBV11-2 to TRBJ2-1; 9 bases map to TRBD1. The CDR3 runs to 14 residues. The germline V gene has CDR1 SGHAT and CDR2 FQNNGV. The V gene end was trimmed by 4 bases and the J gene end by 9 bases; junction bases not matched to a gene: 7. As DNA, the CDR3 is TGTGCCAGCAGCTCTCCGGGACAGGGAATTGAGCAGTTCTTC. This gives the protein CASSSPGQGIEQFF.

Ten or more counts support this clonotype. The J gene is TRBJ2-1, the V gene TRBV11-2; 7 bases match TRBD2. This CDR3 contains 14 residues. The germline gives CDR1 SGHAT, CDR2 FQNNGV. V lost 3 bases to trimming and J lost 2 bases; unmatched junction nucleotides: 1. The DNA for the CDR3 is TGTGCCAGCAGCTTCGGACTAGCCTACAATGAGCAGTTCTTC. Translating it yields CASSFGLAYNEQFF.

This clonotype was seen once. The chain has TRBV25-1 and TRBJ1-1; tentative D call: TRBD1 (5 bases). Germline CDR1 and CDR2: MGHDK and SYGVNS. Trimming shortened V by 4 bases and J by 4 bases, and 7 bases separated the two germline ends. The CDR3 consists of 12 residues. CDR3 in DNA: TGTGCCAGCAGTGGACAGCCCACTGAAGCTTTCTTT. Translation: CASSGQPTEAFF.

This clonotype was seen more than once but under ten times. The chain is built from TRBV5-6 and TRBJ2-4; D tentatively fits TRBD1 or TRBD2 (5 bases each). Trimming removed 6 bases at V and 8 bases at J, with 21 bases between. The CDR3 covers 15 residues. Germline V gives CDR1 SGHDT, CDR2 YYEEEE. In DNA, the CDR3 is TGTGCCAGCACCTCTTGGGGGTCCGGGGCGGACATTCAGTACTTC. Translation: CASTSWGSGADIQYF. The full variable domain, its missing parts supplied by reference TRBV5-6 and TRBJ2-4, is DAGVTQSPTHLIKTRGQQVTLRCSPKSGHDTVSWYQQALGQGPQFIFQYYEEEERQRGNFPDRFSGHQFPNYSSELNVNALLLGDSALYLCASTSWGSGADIQYFGAGTRLSVL.

This clonotype was seen a few times. The J gene is TRBJ1-4, the V gene TRBV28; 8 nucleotides align to TRBD1. Per germline, CDR1 MDHEN and CDR2 SYDVKM. After removal of 5 bases from V and 6 bases from J, the junction contained 5 bases not matched to a gene. The CDR3 contains 14 residues. The CDR3 DNA is TGTGCCAGCAGTCCAGGGGGCGCGGATGAAAAACTGTTTTTT. It translates to CASSPGGADEKLFF.

This clonotype was seen a handful of times. The J gene is TRBJ2-3, the V gene TRBV5-6; D perhaps matches TRBD2 (6 bases). Trimming took off 4 bases at V and 4 bases at J, with 10 bases between the two ends. Germline loops: CDR1 SGHDT, CDR2 YYEEEE. There are 13 residues in the CDR3. CDR3 sequence reads: CASSEPSADTQYF. In DNA form, the CDR3 reads TGTGCCAGCAGCGAGCCTAGCGCAGATACGCAGTATTTT.

CDR3 protein: CASSFGGAQGNEKLFF. The CDR3 nucleotides are TGTGCCAGCAGCTTCGGGGGGGCGCAGGGTAATGAAAAACTGTTTTTT. The chain recombines TRBV5-4 with TRBJ1-4; D might be TRBD1 (6 bases). The CDR3 contains 16 residues. Trimming pared 2 bases from V and 4 bases from J, leaving 15 bases between. The germline V gene encodes CDR1 SGHNT and CDR2 YYREEE (reference sequence).

This clonotype was counted between two and nine times. The J gene is TRBJ1-1, the V gene TRBV5-6, with TRBD1 matching 9 bases. Germline V CDR1 and CDR2: SGHDT, YYEEEE. The V gene end was trimmed by 1 base and the J gene end by 5 bases; junction bases not matched to a gene: 15. The CDR3 sequence is 18 residues long. The CDR3 bases are TGTGCCAGCAGCTTGTACAAACTACAGGGGGCGCGGGATACTGAAGCTTTCTTT. It yields the protein CASSLYKLQGARDTEAFF.

The chain couples TRBV29-1 to TRBJ1-6; 8 nucleotides agree with TRBD1. The V segment lost 4 bases and the J segment 7 bases; nucleotides outside the gene matches: 3. CDR1 and CDR2 (germline): SQVTM, ANQGSEA. CDR3 size: 13 residues. The CDR3: CSVGTGPNSPLHF. The CDR3 DNA reads TGCAGCGTTGGGACAGGGCCAAATTCACCCCTCCACTTT. Looking up the rest from reference TRBV29-1 and TRBJ1-6 gives the full variable domain: SAVISQKPSRDICQRGTSLTIQCQVDSQVTMMFWYRQQPGQSLTLIATANQGSEATYESGFVIDKFPISRPNLTFSTLTVSNMSPEDSSIYLCSVGTGPNSPLHFGNGTRLTVT.

In this sample, this clonotype turned up many times. The CDR3 loop is CASSQGWPGGVITEAFF. The CDR3 DNA reads as TGCGCCAGCAGCCAAGGATGGCCGGGGGGCGTAATCACTGAAGCTTTCTTT. The rearrangement joins TRBV4-1 to TRBJ1-1; D is perhaps TRBD1 (6 bases). The CDR3 consists of 17 residues. V gave up 1 base and J gave up 4 bases, with 19 bases separating them. CDR1 MGHRA and CDR2 YSYEKL come from the germline V gene.

Sample share makes this clonotype large (0.1 to 1%). This rearrangement joins TRBV12-3 or TRBV12-4 to TRBJ2-1; 8 nucleotides align to TRBD2. V lost 6 bases, J lost 6 bases, and 10 bases stayed unmatched. This CDR3 contains 15 residues. CDR3 DNA sequence: TGTGCCAGCAGCCCCGGGGGGGGGGGTCTCAATGAGCAGTTCTTC. This codes for CASSPGGGGLNEQFF.

Comments on this clonotype: A read error is possible here, since a much larger clone lies one base away. The rearrangement joins TRBV5-4 to TRBJ2-7; maybe TRBD1 (6 bases). Germline V gene sequence: CDR1 SGHNT, CDR2 YYREEE (reference sequence). The germline V and J ends were trimmed by 4 bases and 6 bases, with 23 bases remaining between them. The CDR3 covers 16 residues. CDR3 in DNA: TGTGCCAGCAGCGCCCTTGGCCCGACAGGCGAACGCGAGCAGTACTTC. Amino acids: CASSALGPTGEREQYF.

This clonotype appeared many times. The chain combines TRBV4-1 with TRBJ2-3; D could derive from TRBD1 or TRBD2 (7 bases each). Per germline, CDR1 MGHRA and CDR2 YSYEKL. The V end was cut by 3 bases, the J end by 2 bases, with 12 bases between. There are 15 residues in the CDR3. This chain's CDR3 is CASSQQGGPTDTQYF. The DNA of the CDR3 is TGCGCCAGCAGCCAGCAGGGGGGGCCCACAGATACGCAGTATTTT.

This clonotype was recorded a few times. The chain employs TRBV6-2 or TRBV6-3 and TRBJ2-7; TRBD1 might be the D (5 bases). CDR1 and CDR2 from the germline V gene are MNHEY and SVGEGT. With 6 bases removed from V and 2 bases from J, the gap between germline ends came to 11 bases. The CDR3 runs 13 residues. This CDR3 reads CASSRQWAYEQYF. CDR3 in DNA: TGTGCCAGCAGCCGACAGTGGGCCTACGAGCAGTACTTC.

The table lists this clonotype with many counts. This chain uses TRBV30 with TRBJ2-3; possible D gene TRBD1, 6 bases. Trimming took off 7 bases at V and 4 bases at J, with 9 bases between the two ends. This CDR3 spans 11 amino acids. Germline values: CDR1 GTSNPN, CDR2 SVGIG (reference sequence). The CDR3 nucleotides are TGTGCCTCTGGACAGCCAGATACGCAGTATTTT. Translation gives CASGQPDTQYF.

In this sample, this clonotype turned up many times. At one end the junction does not follow the germline gene, possibly because of a read error. The rearrangement uses TRBV12-3 or TRBV12-4 and TRBJ2-1; perhaps TRBD2 as D (7 bases). CDR3 size: 14 residues. CDR3 DNA: TGTGCCAGCACTTTAGGGGGGGTCCAAGTTGAGCAGTTCTTC. The encoded protein is CASTLGGVQVEQFF.

This clonotype was found many times. The rearrangement uses TRBV20-1 and TRBJ2-1; the D is unclear. V lost 3 bases and J lost 7, with 19 bases in between. CDR3 length: 15 amino acids. Germline V gives CDR1 DFQATT, CDR2 SNEGSKA (reference sequence). The CDR3 loop reads CSARRAALNFNEQFF. Here the CDR3 DNA reads TGCAGTGCTAGGAGAGCAGCCCTGAATTTTAATGAGCAGTTCTTC.

This clonotype was observed at least ten times. The chain employs TRBV27 and TRBJ1-2; 8 bases align to TRBD1. The CDR3 is 14 residues long. The trim removed 1 base at V and 7 bases at J, leaving 5 bases unmatched. Germline assignment: CDR1 MNHEY and CDR2 SMNVEV (reference sequence). This CDR3 is CASSLWGQEGGYTF. The CDR3 DNA reads TGTGCCAGCAGTTTATGGGGACAGGAGGGTGGCTACACCTTC.